This T cell receptor beta chain was sequenced in a study of blood T cell repertoires in COVID-19 (dated by TCRdb to about 2020). In terms of the full investigation: The collaborator samples originated in the United States, Italy and Spain and spanned the acute and convalescent phases of COVID-19. Samples were obtained from the ongoing ImmuneRACE study (first 160 participants) and from about 1,300 subjects provided by 6 global collaborators. The material from the prospective study consisted of cDNA or gDNA derived from T cells, B-cell-depleted T cells, or PBMCs. The dataset comprised deeply sampled blood TCRbeta repertoires from subjects exposed to, actively infected with, or recovered from COVID-19. HLA class I and class II types, where available, came from metadata supplied by the sample provider rather than from assay-based typing. The repertoires were released in a freely available public database meant as a resource for research on the immune response to SARS-CoV-2. The sample metadata nearly always contained a de-identified subject ID, COVID-19 status, age in years and sex.

TCRbeta CDR3 regions were amplified from genomic DNA by means of the immunoSEQ Assay, a bias-controlled multiplex PCR. The original methods were these. The number of nucleated cells in each sample was estimated by amplification of reference gene primers within the assay. To quantify the absolute abundance of each unique TCRbeta CDR3 rearrangement, sequence reads were collapsed and filtered. For each sample, productive Simpson clonality was calculated as the square root of Simpson's diversity index across productive rearrangements. Drawn from immuneACCESS, this table holds only the in-frame rearrangements with V and J called that TCRdb kept. Clones are partly lost; checked studies trace under half to an unresolved V gene and leave the rest unexplained. The V and J calls and clone size are taken from that table; D and trimming were inferred from the DNA. Within this sample are roughly 360,000 clones, with roughly 90% of them counted one time only. The ten most abundant clones make up around 0.91% of the sample.

The paper's findings and limits, for the study overall: How much clinical and demographic metadata was included differed by source and by participant, and the metadata was provided uncurated.

Enrolling through a virtual design, the prospective study's participants ranged in age from roughly 18 to 90 years and lived across more than 20 United States geographic areas. In the prospective study, cohorts were assigned on the basis of participant-reported clinical history obtained from a screening survey and a study questionnaire. In the prospective study, mobile phlebotomists collected whole blood, serum and a nasopharyngeal or oropharyngeal swab from each participant. Over a 2-month period, participants in the prospective study had the option of providing additional blood draws and questionnaires. Before DNA extraction, blood samples from the prospective study were shipped at room temperature or frozen. CDR1 and CDR2 are read off the germline V gene as MNHEY and SVGEGT. V is reduced by 0 bases and J by 1 base, leaving a spacing of 6 bases between them. The cysteine opens and the phenylalanine closes a CDR3 of 14 amino acids. The read is trimmed to its CDR3 DNA, 42 bases read in frame from base 1.

A note on this clone: It lacks a known antigen. No quality values exist for individual bases; no much larger clone is one base distant.

The receptor was isolated from a woman aged 30 to 39 with acute COVID-19. Material: PBMCs or T cells enriched from blood (not recorded which). The V and J segments used are TRBV6-2 or TRBV6-3 and TRBJ1-1, with no confident D gene call. The CDR3 protein is CASSYSAKNTEAFF. The nucleotide sequence is TGTGCCAGCAGTTACTCAGCGAAGAACACTGAAGCTTTCTTT.